The subject of this entry is one T cell receptor beta chain. The target antigen is unknown. The data were taken from a study of CD8+CD57+ T cells in acquired aplastic anemia. Study-wide points: CD8+ Simpson's diversity showed no significant patient-control difference.

Previously, flow cytometry had revealed CD8+CD57+ cell expansion in the patients chosen for sequencing. Every patient had severe acquired aplastic anemia. This CDR3 region has 15 residues. Trimming removed 1 base from V and 13 bases from J, with 22 bases in between. Per the germline V gene, CDR1 is SEHNR and CDR2 is FQNEAQ (reference sequence). Profiles of TCR beta VDJ and CDR3 were generated from a genomic DNA template. TCRdb analysed the reads with MiXCR anew, one entry per CDR3 protein. In the table there are fewer than 300,000 distinct CDR3 sequences, 82% of which are singletons. The specimen sequenced was sorted CD4+, CD8+, or CD8+CD57+ T cells (not recorded which) from PBMCs. The chain carries TRBV7-9 and TRBJ1-1; unclear D gene. The sequence derives from a human donor with aplastic anemia. The CDR3: CASSLDRPRKTENFF. For the CDR3, the DNA is TGTGCCAGCAGCTTAGATCGGCCAAGGAAAACTGAAAATTTCTTT.